The 24 T cell receptor beta chains given below trace back to one sample, sequenced in a study of cytotoxic CD8 clonotypes in ibrutinib-treated CLL. Only in-frame clones appear in the TCRdb table, and some are missing; sequencing was by immunoSEQ multiplex PCR. This table holds around 150,000 clones, around 84% found once. Sequences were derived from PBMCs, sampled after 12 months of ibrutinib treatment. Receptor source: a human donor with chronic lymphocytic leukemia.

The chain combines TRBV7-2 with TRBJ1-1; perhaps TRBD1 as D (6 bases). Trimming left V 5 bases short and J 5 bases short, with 15 bases between. The CDR3 spans 14 residues. Germline-derived CDR1 and CDR2 are SGHTA and FQGNSA. CDR3 sequence reads: CASSASWGRTEAFF. The CDR3 nucleotides read TGTGCCAGCAGCGCCTCGTGGGGGCGGACTGAAGCTTTCTTT.

The table lists this clone with a few counts. The rearrangement uses TRBV14 and TRBJ2-7; D is unresolved. V was trimmed by 3 bases and J by 8 bases, leaving 8 bases between them. CDR3 length: 11 residues. In germline, CDR1 is SGHDN, CDR2 FVKESK. CDR3 sequence: CASSHARKQYF. CDR3 coding DNA: TGTGCCAGCAGCCATGCGAGGAAGCAGTACTTC.

The V call is TRBV28, the J call TRBJ2-1; TRBD2 is a possible D gene (5 bases). Germline assignment: CDR1 MDHEN and CDR2 SYDVKM. There are 13 residues in the CDR3. The CDR3: CATTGASYNEQFF. CDR3 bases: TGTGCGACTACCGGAGCATCTTACAATGAGCAGTTCTTC. The full variable domain, completed using reference TRBV28 and TRBJ2-1, is DVKVTQSSRYLVKRTGEKVFLECVQDMDHENMFWYRQDPGLGLRLIYFSYDVKMKEKGDIPEGYSVSREKKERFSLILESASTNQTSMYLCATTGASYNEQFFGPGTRLTVL.

This chain joins TRBV7-2 and TRBJ1-2, with 10 bases lining up with TRBD1. This CDR3 region has 15 residues. Germline CDR1 and CDR2: SGHTA and FQGNSA. The trim removed 3 bases at V and 2 bases at J, leaving 3 bases unmatched. The CDR3 region is CASSFGDRGNYGYTF. CDR3 DNA: TGTGCCAGCAGCTTTGGGGACAGGGGCAACTATGGCTACACCTTC. Filled out from reference TRBV7-2 and TRBJ1-2, the complete variable domain reads GAGVSQSPSNKVTEKGKDVELRCDPISGHTALYWYRQSLGQGLEFLIYFQGNSAPDKSGLPSDRFSAERTGGSVSTLTIQRTQQEDSAVYLCASSFGDRGNYGYTFGSGTRLTVV.

V gene TRBV12-5 combines with J gene TRBJ1-1, with D uncertain. CDR3 length: 12 amino acids. Trimming stripped 6 bases from V and 3 bases from J, with 8 bases between. The V gene's germline CDR1 is LGHNT and CDR2 FRNRAP. CDR3 in amino acids: CASGVDYTEAFF. Here the CDR3 DNA reads TGTGCTAGTGGCGTCGATTACACTGAAGCTTTCTTT.

V and J are TRBV28 and TRBJ1-6; no definite D call. There are 14 residues in the CDR3. Between the trimmed V and J ends, which lost 7 bases and 6 bases, there was a span of 13 bases. Per germline, CDR1 MDHEN and CDR2 SYDVKM. The CDR3 sequence: CASTMRSFNSPLHF. The CDR3, as DNA: TGTGCCAGCACCATGCGCTCGTTTAATTCACCCCTCCACTTT.

This clone was picked up one time. The chain uses TRBV9 and TRBJ2-1; D could derive from TRBD1 or TRBD2 (5 bases each). The CDR3 spans 15 residues. Germline CDR1 and CDR2: SGDLS and YYNGEE. Trimming pared 4 bases from V and 6 bases from J, leaving 17 bases between. The CDR3 DNA follows: TGTGCCAGCAGCTTGCAGGGTAACGGGGCCAATGAGCAGTTCTTC. This codes for CASSLQGNGANEQFF.

CDR3 amino acids: CASSLFRGEQYF. The CDR3 bases are TGCGCCAGCAGCTTGTTTCGGGGCGAGCAGTACTTC. The chain recombines TRBV5-1 with TRBJ2-7; D possibly corresponds to TRBD2 (5 bases). The V end was cut by 1 base, the J end by 6 bases, with 8 bases between. The CDR3 covers 12 residues. CDR1 is SGHRS, CDR2 YFSETQ, per germline.

The chain recombines TRBV6-5 with TRBJ2-7; TRBD1 aligns across 9 bases. Germline CDR1 is MNHEY and CDR2 is SVGAGI. The length of the CDR3 is 15 residues. V lost 7 bases to trimming and J lost 4 bases; unmatched junction nucleotides: 11. The CDR3: CASTPTPGQGYEQYF. In DNA, the CDR3 is TGTGCCAGCACCCCAACCCCGGGACAGGGATACGAGCAGTACTTC.

The chain carries TRBV27 and TRBJ2-3; TRBD2 matches 14 bases. CDR1 is MNHEY, CDR2 SMNVEV, per germline (reference sequence). This CDR3 has 16 residues. Unmatched junction bases numbered 6, after V lost 6 bases and J lost 4 bases. The CDR3 here is CASRYEGLAGADTQYF. CDR3 coding DNA: TGTGCCAGCAGATATGAGGGACTAGCGGGAGCAGATACGCAGTATTTT.

This clone was detected only once. This chain links TRBV7-2 with TRBJ2-7, with D tentatively TRBD1 or TRBD2 (5 bases each). The germline V gene encodes CDR1 SGHTA and CDR2 FQGNSA. The CDR3 is 15 residues long. The V end was cut by 2 bases, the J end by 0 bases, with 11 bases between. This CDR3 reads CASSLSGALSYEQYF. Here the CDR3 DNA reads TGTGCCAGCAGCTTATCCGGGGCCCTCTCCTACGAGCAGTACTTC.

This clone turned up a few times. The chain uses TRBV30 and TRBJ1-2; no firm D call. Germline V CDR1 and CDR2: GTSNPN, SVGIG (reference sequence). The CDR3 is made up of 14 amino acids. The ends were cut back, 0 bases at V and 5 bases at J, with 13 bases in the middle. The CDR3, as DNA: TGTGCCTGGAGTGTAGTTAGCCTATTGTATGGCTACACCTTC. Protein sequence: CAWSVVSLLYGYTF.

The J gene is TRBJ2-5, the V gene TRBV6-1; 9 nucleotides agree with TRBD2. V was clipped by 0 bases and J by 7 bases; unmatched bases: 9. This CDR3 has 16 amino acids. Germline lookup yields CDR1 MNHNS and CDR2 SASEGT. The CDR3 loop reads CASSEAGTRREGTQYF. The CDR3 DNA is TGTGCCAGCAGTGAAGCTGGGACGAGGCGGGAGGGGACCCAGTACTTC.

This sequence joins TRBV27 and TRBJ2-7, with D possibly being TRBD1 (6 bases). The CDR3 extends over 14 amino acids. Germline V lookup: CDR1 MNHEY, CDR2 SMNVEV (reference sequence). Trimming removed 2 bases at V and 5 bases at J, with 13 bases between. Here the CDR3 reads CASSLEDSPHEQYF. In DNA form, the CDR3 reads TGTGCCAGCAGTTTAGAGGACAGCCCCCACGAGCAGTACTTC.

The J gene is TRBJ1-1, the V gene TRBV4-1; 8 positions agree with TRBD1. V gave up 6 bases and J gave up 1 base; unmatched junction bases: 7. This CDR3 has 15 residues. Looked up from germline, CDR1 is MGHRA and CDR2 is YSYEKL. CDR3 sequence reads: CASRVTGTGNTEAFF. The CDR3 nucleotides read TGCGCCAGCAGGGTAACCGGGACAGGGAACACTGAAGCTTTCTTT.

The chain is built from TRBV19 and TRBJ1-1; TRBD1 agrees at 8 bases. This CDR3 comprises 15 residues. Looked up from germline, CDR1 is LNHDA and CDR2 is SQIVND (reference sequence). V dropped 2 bases and J dropped 10; count of bases not matched to a gene: 12. The CDR3 sequence: CASSIWPRGLSGAFF. The CDR3 nucleotides are TGTGCCAGTAGTATATGGCCCAGGGGGCTATCGGGAGCTTTCTTT.

The chain combines TRBV28 with TRBJ1-1; D not resolved. Trimming cost V 8 bases and J 2 bases, with 6 bases left between them. The germline V gene has CDR1 MDHEN and CDR2 SYDVKM. The CDR3 consists of 11 residues. CDR3 in amino acids: CASWLNTEAFF. CDR3 bases: TGTGCCAGCTGGCTAAACACTGAAGCTTTCTTT.

The CDR3 nucleotides read TGTGCCAGCAGCCTCGGACAGGGGATTGCCTACGAGCAGTACTTC. Translation gives CASSLGQGIAYEQYF. V and J are TRBV5-5 and TRBJ2-7; 9 nucleotides align to TRBD1. The V segment lost 4 bases and the J segment 2 bases; nucleotides outside the gene matches: 7. The CDR3 is 15 residues long. Germline V gene data show CDR1 as SGHKS and CDR2 as YYEKEE (reference sequence).

The rearrangement uses TRBV28 and TRBJ2-5; 8 nucleotides match TRBD1. This CDR3 has 14 amino acids. Trimming cost V 5 bases and J 2 bases; bases outside gene matches: 4. The V gene's germline CDR1 is MDHEN and CDR2 SYDVKM. DNA of the CDR3: TGTGCCAGCAGTAACCGACAGGGGCAAGAGACCCAGTACTTC. Its translation: CASSNRQGQETQYF. Looking up the rest from reference TRBV28 and TRBJ2-5 gives the full variable domain: DVKVTQSSRYLVKRTGEKVFLECVQDMDHENMFWYRQDPGLGLRLIYFSYDVKMKEKGDIPEGYSVSREKKERFSLILESASTNQTSMYLCASSNRQGQETQYFGPGTRLLVL.

This clone appeared a single time. V is TRBV25-1 and J is TRBJ1-1, with D maybe TRBD1 (5 bases). V lost 9 bases and J lost 1, with 6 bases in between. This CDR3 is 11 amino acids long. CDR1 MGHDK and CDR2 SYGVNS come from the germline V gene. This chain's CDR3 is CARRGNTEAFF. In DNA, the CDR3 is TGTGCCAGGAGGGGGAACACTGAAGCTTTCTTT.

This chain joins TRBV6-5 and TRBJ2-1; TRBD2 agrees at 16 bases. The germline V gene encodes CDR1 MNHEY and CDR2 SVGAGI. The CDR3 extends over 16 amino acids. The J segment lost 15 bases and the V segment lost 1 base, leaving 9 bases of the junction unmatched. The CDR3 loop is CASSYLGTSGRAPVFF. CDR3 DNA: TGTGCCAGCAGTTACTTAGGGACTAGCGGGAGGGCCCCCGTGTTCTTC.

The genes are TRBV15 and TRBJ2-7, with a weak D call TRBD2 (5 bases). The CDR3 has 15 residues. Trimming pared 1 base from V and 1 base from J, leaving 11 bases between. Germline V gives CDR1 LNHNV, CDR2 YYDKDF (reference sequence). DNA for the CDR3: TGTGCCACCAGCAGAGTACGGGGTGGGTCCTACGAGCAGTACTTC. Translated, it gives CATSRVRGGSYEQYF.

V is TRBV7-2 and J is TRBJ2-5, with TRBD1 matching 7 bases. Germline V CDR1 and CDR2: SGHTA, FQGNSA. V shed 4 bases and J 4 bases; nucleotides not matched to a gene: 9. The CDR3 sequence is 15 residues long. CDR3 DNA: TGTGCCAGCAGCTCCCGGACAGGTCGGGGAGAGACCCAGTACTTC. Protein sequence: CASSSRTGRGETQYF.

Comments on this clone: The same CDR3 arises from other DNA sequences in this sample as well. The V call is TRBV28, the J call TRBJ1-1; D gene unclear. The germline V gene has CDR1 MDHEN and CDR2 SYDVKM. V was trimmed by 2 bases and J by 4 bases, leaving 2 bases between them. The CDR3 contains 11 residues. CDR3 residues: CASSLTTEAFF. The CDR3 region has the DNA TGTGCCAGCAGTTTAACCACTGAAGCTTTCTTT.